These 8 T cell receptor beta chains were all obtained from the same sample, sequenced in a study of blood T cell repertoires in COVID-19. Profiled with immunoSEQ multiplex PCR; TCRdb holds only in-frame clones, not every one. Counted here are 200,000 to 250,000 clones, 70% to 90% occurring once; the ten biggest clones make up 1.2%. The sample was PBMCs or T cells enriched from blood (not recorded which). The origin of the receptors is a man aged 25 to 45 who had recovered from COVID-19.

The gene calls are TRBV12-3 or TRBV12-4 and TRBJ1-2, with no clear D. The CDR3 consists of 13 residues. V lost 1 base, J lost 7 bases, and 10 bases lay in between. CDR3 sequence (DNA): TGTGCCAGCAGTTTAGGAGGGCTAGGTGGCTACACCTTC. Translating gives CASSLGGLGGYTF.

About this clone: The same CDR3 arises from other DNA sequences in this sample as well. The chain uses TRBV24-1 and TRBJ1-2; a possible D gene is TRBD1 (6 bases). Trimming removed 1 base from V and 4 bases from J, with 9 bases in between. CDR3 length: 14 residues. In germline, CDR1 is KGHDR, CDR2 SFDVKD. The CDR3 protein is CATSDLNRAYGYTF. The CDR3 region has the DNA TGTGCCACCAGTGATTTAAACAGGGCCTATGGCTACACCTTC.

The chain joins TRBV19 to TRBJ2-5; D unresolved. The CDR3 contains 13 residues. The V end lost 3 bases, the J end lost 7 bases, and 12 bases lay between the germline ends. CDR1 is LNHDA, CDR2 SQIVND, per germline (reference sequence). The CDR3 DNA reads TGTGCCAGTAGTATCAGCGCCAAAGGGACCCAGTACTTC. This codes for CASSISAKGTQYF.

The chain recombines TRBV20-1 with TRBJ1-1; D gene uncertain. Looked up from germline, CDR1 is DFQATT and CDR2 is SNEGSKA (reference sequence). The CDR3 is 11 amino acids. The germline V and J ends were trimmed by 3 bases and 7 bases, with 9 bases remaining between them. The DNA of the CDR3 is TGCAGTGCTAGCGAGCGGAATGAAGCTTTCTTT. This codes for CSASERNEAFF.

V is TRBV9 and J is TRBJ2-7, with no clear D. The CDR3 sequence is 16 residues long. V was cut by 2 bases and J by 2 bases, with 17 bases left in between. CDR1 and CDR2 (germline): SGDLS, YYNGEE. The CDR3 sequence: CASSVEEAPLTYEQYF. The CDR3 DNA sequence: TGTGCCAGCAGCGTTGAGGAAGCCCCCCTCACCTACGAGCAGTACTTC.

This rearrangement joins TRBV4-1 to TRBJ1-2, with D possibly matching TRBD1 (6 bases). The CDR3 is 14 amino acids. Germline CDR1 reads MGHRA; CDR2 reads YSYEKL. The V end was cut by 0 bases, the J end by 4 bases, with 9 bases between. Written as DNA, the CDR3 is TGCGCCAGCAGCCAAGATTCGACAGGCTATGGCTACACCTTC. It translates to CASSQDSTGYGYTF.

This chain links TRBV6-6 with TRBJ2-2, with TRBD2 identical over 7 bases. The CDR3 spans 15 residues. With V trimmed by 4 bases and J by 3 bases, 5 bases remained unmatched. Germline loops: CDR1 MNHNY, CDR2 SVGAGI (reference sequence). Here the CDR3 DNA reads TGTGCCAGCAGTTGGCGGGGGTTGGACACCGGGGAGCTGTTTTTT. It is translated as CASSWRGLDTGELFF.

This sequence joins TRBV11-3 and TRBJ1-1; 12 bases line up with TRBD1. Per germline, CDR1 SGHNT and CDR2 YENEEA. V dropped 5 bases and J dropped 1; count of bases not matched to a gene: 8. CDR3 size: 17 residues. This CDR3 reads CASSIRDRGRGNTEAFF. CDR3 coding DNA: TGTGCCAGCAGCATCCGGGACAGGGGGCGGGGGAACACTGAAGCTTTCTTT.